The next 22 T cell receptor beta chains were all read from a single sample in a study of response to subunit inactivated influenza vaccine. TCRdb re-called the RT-PCR reads through MiXCR, storing one row per CDR3 protein. The data show 550,000 to 800,000 distinct CDR3 sequences, 15% to 17% seen once. This sample comprised PBMCs from blood, obtained roughly 12 days after vaccination. These receptors were obtained from a man aged 45 to 65 who received an inactivated influenza vaccine.

This clonotype was observed a few times. The CDR3 here is CASSPGRRTSGSSDEQFF. The CDR3 region has the DNA TGTGCCAGCAGTCCCGGCCGGAGAACTAGCGGGAGTTCGGATGAGCAGTTCTTC. The chain combines TRBV7-3 with TRBJ2-1, with TRBD2 matching over 11 bases. CDR1 and CDR2 from the germline V gene are SGHTA and FQGTGA. This CDR3 contains 18 residues. V shed 6 bases, J shed 8 bases, and the junction held 18 bases outside the gene matches.

The chain couples TRBV7-9 to TRBJ2-1; TRBD1 might be the D (6 bases). The CDR3 has 14 amino acids. CDR1 SEHNR and CDR2 FQNEAQ come from the germline V gene (reference sequence). V gave up 1 base and J gave up 8 bases, with 12 bases separating them. CDR3 nucleotide sequence: TGTGCCAGCAGCTTAGAGGGGGAGCGCGATGAGCAGTTCTTC. This gives the protein CASSLEGERDEQFF.

The chain uses TRBV20-1 and TRBJ1-5; D is unresolved. The CDR3 is 13 amino acids. Trimming took off 2 bases at V and 0 bases at J, with 5 bases between the two ends. The germline V gene encodes CDR1 DFQATT and CDR2 SNEGSKA (reference sequence). CDR3 amino acids: CSARQNSNQPQHF. CDR3 DNA: TGCAGTGCTAGACAGAATAGCAATCAGCCCCAGCATTTT.

This sequence joins TRBV5-1 and TRBJ1-4; 8 nucleotides align to TRBD1. CDR3 length: 17 residues. Per germline, CDR1 SGHRS and CDR2 YFSETQ. J gave up 6 bases and V 4 bases, and 14 bases lay outside the gene matches. CDR3 DNA: TGCGCCAGCAGCAGCGTCGGACAGGGCCGTATGGATGAAAAACTGTTTTTT. Translation gives CASSSVGQGRMDEKLFF.

The chain combines TRBV7-2 with TRBJ1-4; D not certain. CDR1 and CDR2 from the germline V gene are SGHTA and FQGNSA. The V end was cut by 5 bases, the J end by 8 bases, with 9 bases between. CDR3 length: 12 amino acids. This CDR3 reads CASSAGLEKLFF. The CDR3 DNA reads TGTGCCAGCAGCGCGGGGTTGGAAAAACTGTTTTTT.

The chain employs TRBV15 and TRBJ2-5, with D perhaps given as TRBD1 or TRBD2 (5 bases each). Trimming left V 1 base short and J 4 bases short, with 7 bases between. The germline CDR1 and CDR2 sequences are LNHNV and YYDKDF (reference sequence). The CDR3 loop spans 13 amino acids. The CDR3 sequence: CATSRGGLETQYF. The CDR3 nucleotides are TGTGCCACCAGCAGAGGGGGGTTAGAGACCCAGTACTTC.

This clonotype was observed a handful of times. The chain uses TRBV15 and TRBJ2-2, with a possible D match to TRBD2 (6 bases). This CDR3 contains 14 residues. CDR1 LNHNV and CDR2 YYDKDF come from the germline V gene (reference sequence). Trimming shortened V by 5 bases and J by 4 bases, and 11 bases separated the two germline ends. The CDR3 DNA is TGTGCCACCAGCGTGGGGGGAGGCACCGGGGAGCTGTTTTTT. It yields the protein CATSVGGGTGELFF.

The chain couples TRBV21-1 to TRBJ2-1; no DNA check was done on the table's D call, TRBD2. TRBV21-1 is a listed pseudogene. This CDR3 is 18 amino acids long. The CDR3 here is CASTDCLCGHQPYNEQFF. The CDR3 region has the DNA TGTGCCAGCACTGACTGCCTTTGCGGGCACCAACCTTACAATGAGCAGTTCTTC.

The table lists this clonotype with a few counts. The V gene is TRBV20-1, the J gene TRBJ1-5; unclear D gene. The germline CDR1 and CDR2 sequences are DFQATT and SNEGSKA (reference sequence). The CDR3 extends over 14 amino acids. V gave up 3 bases and J gave up 7 bases, with 16 bases separating them. The CDR3 sequence: CSASPQRLWQPQHF. The CDR3 bases are TGCAGTGCTAGTCCCCAGAGGTTATGGCAGCCCCAGCATTTT.

This clonotype showed up just a few times. The chain combines TRBV6-2 or TRBV6-3 with TRBJ2-2; 8 bases are shared with TRBD1. V shed 10 bases and J 6 bases; nucleotides not matched to a gene: 10. CDR1 is MNHEY, CDR2 SVGEGT, per germline. The CDR3 contains 14 residues. In DNA form, the CDR3 reads TGTGCCACTAGGGACAGGCGAACGTCCGGGGAGCTGTTTTTT. Translated, it gives CATRDRRTSGELFF.

V is TRBV7-9 and J is TRBJ1-2; D unresolved. Germline V gene sequence: CDR1 SEHNR, CDR2 FQNEAQ (reference sequence). The CDR3 length is 13 residues. Between the trimmed V and J ends, which lost 4 bases and 5 bases, there was a span of 11 bases. The CDR3 nucleotides are TGTGCCAGCAGCTCAGATGGGATATATGGCTACACCTTC. As protein: CASSSDGIYGYTF. The full variable domain, completed using reference TRBV7-9 and TRBJ1-2, is DTGVSQNPRHKITKRGQNVTFRCDPISEHNRLYWYRQTLGQGPEFLTYFQNEAQLEKSRLLSDRFSAERPKGSFSTLEIQRTEQGDSAMYLCASSSDGIYGYTFGSGTRLTVV.

The chain is built from TRBV12-3 or TRBV12-4 and TRBJ2-7; D is uncertain. V was cut by 2 bases and J by 6 bases, with 11 bases left in between. This CDR3 spans 13 amino acids. The CDR3 region is CASSLFPVGEQYF. CDR3 coding DNA: TGTGCCAGCAGTTTATTCCCGGTCGGCGAGCAGTACTTC.

This clonotype showed up just a few times. CDR3 sequence (DNA): TGTGCCAGCAGCCCCGAGGGGCGGGGGTTGAAGACCCAGTACTTC. The encoded protein is CASSPEGRGLKTQYF. This chain uses TRBV12-3 or TRBV12-4 with TRBJ2-5; TRBD2 aligns across 7 bases. The CDR3 sequence is 15 residues long. V shed 6 bases and J 6 bases; nucleotides not matched to a gene: 13.

This clonotype was counted between two and nine times. J is TRBJ2-7 and V is TRBV20-1, with D possibly matching TRBD1 (6 bases). Trimming took off 6 bases at V and 3 bases at J, with 15 bases between the two ends. The CDR3 has 13 amino acids. The germline V gene has CDR1 DFQATT and CDR2 SNEGSKA (reference sequence). The CDR3 region is CSARRTDSYEQYF. The CDR3 DNA sequence: TGCAGTGCCCGTCGTACGGACAGCTACGAGCAGTACTTC.

The chain joins TRBV12-3 or TRBV12-4 to TRBJ2-7; 10 bases are shared with TRBD2. The V segment lost 5 bases and the J segment 1 base; nucleotides outside the gene matches: 5. This CDR3 spans 15 amino acids. CDR3 protein: CASSIRLAGSYEQYF. CDR3 DNA: TGTGCCAGCAGTATAAGACTAGCGGGTTCCTACGAGCAGTACTTC.

This clonotype occurred a few times. The chain employs TRBV5-1 and TRBJ2-1; 7 bases agree with TRBD2. The CDR3 is made up of 15 amino acids. With 4 bases clipped from V and 0 bases from J, the junction kept 4 bases outside the gene matches. Germline V gene lookup returns CDR1 SGHRS and CDR2 YFSETQ. CDR3 residues: CASSQRDYSYNEQFF. DNA for the CDR3: TGCGCCAGCAGCCAGCGGGACTACTCCTACAATGAGCAGTTCTTC. The whole variable domain, filled in from reference TRBV5-1 and TRBJ2-1, reads KAGVTQTPRYLIKTRGQQVTLSCSPISGHRSVSWYQQTPGQGLQFLFEYFSETQRNKGNFPGRFSGRQFSNSRSEMNVSTLELGDSALYLCASSQRDYSYNEQFFGPGTRLTVL.

V and J are TRBV12-3 or TRBV12-4 and TRBJ2-3, with 8 bases aligning to TRBD2. Germline trimming cut 8 bases from V and 4 bases from J; bases unmatched to any gene: 11. The CDR3 contains 15 residues. Written as DNA, the CDR3 is TGTGCCAGCCGGGGGTTGGCGGGAGGTGCAGATACGCAGTATTTT. Its translation is CASRGLAGGADTQYF.

V gene TRBV5-1 combines with J gene TRBJ2-7, with D uncertain. Per germline, CDR1 SGHRS and CDR2 YFSETQ. The CDR3 is 17 amino acids. Deletions cut 1 base from V and 1 base from J, with 18 bases between. CDR3 region: CASSLTTVPATSYEQYF. CDR3 sequence (DNA): TGCGCCAGCAGCTTGACGACGGTCCCAGCGACTTCCTACGAGCAGTACTTC.

This clonotype was observed a few times. This sequence joins TRBV5-5 and TRBJ1-1; D may be TRBD1 (6 bases). CDR1 is SGHKS and CDR2 is YYEKEE in the germline V gene (reference sequence). The CDR3 has 14 amino acids. Trimming removed 4 bases from V and 0 bases from J, with 10 bases in between. CDR3 sequence (DNA): TGTGCCAGCAGCCCAGGGGTTGTGAACACTGAAGCTTTCTTT. Protein: CASSPGVVNTEAFF.

The J gene is TRBJ1-1, the V gene TRBV7-3, with 9 bases aligning to TRBD1. The V and J ends lost 5 bases and 8 bases, in that order; junction bases with no gene match: 6. This CDR3 spans 13 amino acids. The V gene's germline CDR1 is SGHTA and CDR2 FQGTGA. CDR3 sequence reads: CASSMTGGTEAFF. The CDR3 coding sequence is TGTGCCAGCAGCATGACAGGGGGTACCGAAGCTTTCTTT.

The chain carries TRBV7-3 and TRBJ2-4; 8 bases match TRBD1. The CDR3 has 19 residues. Germline V CDR1 and CDR2: SGHTA, FQGTGA. V gave up 10 bases and J gave up 0 bases; unmatched junction bases: 20. The CDR3 nucleotides read TGTGCCATCAGTTTAACAGGCAGGGGGCTACAGCTAGCCAAAAACATTCAGTACTTC. The encoded protein is CAISLTGRGLQLAKNIQYF.

The chain recombines TRBV5-1 with TRBJ2-6; D unclear. This CDR3 has 14 residues. V lost 3 bases to trimming and J lost 1 base, with 5 bases between them. Germline V lookup: CDR1 SGHRS, CDR2 YFSETQ. In DNA form, the CDR3 reads TGCGCCAGCAGCTCCACGTCTGGGGCCAACGTCCTGACTTTC. Translation: CASSSTSGANVLTF.